Following are 28 T cell receptor beta chains from one sample sequenced in a study of blood T cells in healthy people across ages. The second PCR ran about 6 to 12 cycles with a sample-barcoded 5' primer and J-beta primers. TCRdb re-analysed the 5' RACE reads in MiXCR, keeping a single row per CDR3 protein. The sample lists more than 600,000 distinct CDR3 sequences, 20% to 25% seen once, with 9.4% in the top ten. These data also formed part of another study, on T cells of mothers and their children.

What was sequenced was blood. Receptors were obtained from a boy aged 10-17 years in good health.

This clonotype was counted only a few times. CDR3 DNA sequence: TGCAGTGCTAGAGTTAACCAAGAGACCCAGTACTTC. It translates to CSARVNQETQYF. The rearrangement links TRBV20-1 to TRBJ2-5, with unresolved D. The V gene lost 1 base and the J gene lost 0 bases, with 3 bases spanning the gap. Germline assignment: CDR1 DFQATT and CDR2 SNEGSKA (reference sequence). The CDR3 runs 12 residues.

The CDR3 nucleotides are TGTGCCAGCAGTTCTACTAGCGGGGGGGCCGGCGAGACCCAGTACTTC. Its translation: CASSSTSGGAGETQYF. The chain has TRBV7-9 and TRBJ2-5; TRBD2 matches 13 bases. J lost 5 bases, V lost 6 bases, and 9 bases had no gene match. The CDR3 loop spans 16 amino acids. The germline V gene has CDR1 SEHNR and CDR2 FQNEAQ (reference sequence). Complete variable domain (other parts from reference TRBV7-9 and TRBJ2-5): DTGVSQNPRHKITKRGQNVTFRCDPISEHNRLYWYRQTLGQGPEFLTYFQNEAQLEKSRLLSDRFSAERPKGSFSTLEIQRTEQGDSAMYLCASSSTSGGAGETQYFGPGTRLLVL.

The table lists this clonotype with a few counts. The chain couples TRBV20-1 to TRBJ2-7; TRBD2 matches 8 bases. The germline V gene encodes CDR1 DFQATT and CDR2 SNEGSKA (reference sequence). J was trimmed by 2 bases and V by 0 bases; bases with no gene match: 6. CDR3 size: 15 residues. In nucleotides, the CDR3 is TGCAGTGCTAGAGATGGGGTAGCGGGACCCTACGAGCAGTACTTC. Protein sequence: CSARDGVAGPYEQYF.

The table lists this clonotype with a few counts. V and J are TRBV20-1 and TRBJ1-1; 8 bases map to TRBD1. CDR3 size: 16 residues. After removal of 0 bases from V and 4 bases from J, the junction contained 10 bases not matched to a gene. The V gene's germline CDR1 is DFQATT and CDR2 SNEGSKA (reference sequence). The CDR3 here is CSARDLDRVMVTEAFF. The DNA of the CDR3 is TGCAGTGCTAGAGATCTGGACAGGGTTATGGTCACTGAAGCTTTCTTT.

This sequence joins TRBV29-1 and TRBJ2-1; TRBD2 matches at 8 bases. This CDR3 contains 15 residues. CDR1 and CDR2 from the germline V gene are SQVTM and ANQGSEA. J gave up 4 bases and V 5 bases, and 10 bases lay outside the gene matches. The DNA of the CDR3 is TGCAGCGTTTGCCCCGGGCTAGCGGGTTACAATGAGCAGTTCTTC. Protein product: CSVCPGLAGYNEQFF.

V and J are TRBV29-1 and TRBJ1-4; D possibly corresponds to TRBD1 (5 bases). CDR3 size: 12 residues. Deletions cut 4 bases from V and 7 bases from J, with 10 bases between. Germline V gives CDR1 SQVTM, CDR2 ANQGSEA. The CDR3 loop is CSVGDYGEKLFF. The CDR3, as DNA: TGCAGCGTTGGGGACTACGGTGAAAAACTGTTTTTT.

The chain links TRBV10-3 to TRBJ2-5, with D perhaps matching TRBD1 (6 bases). Germline CDR1 and CDR2: ENHRY and SYGVKD. V was cut by 7 bases and J by 4 bases, with 22 bases left in between. The CDR3 is 16 amino acids. The chain's CDR3 is CAITKGVPDSGETQYF. In DNA form, the CDR3 reads TGTGCCATCACCAAGGGGGTGCCAGACTCGGGAGAGACCCAGTACTTC.

This clonotype was found a few times. The chain employs TRBV5-1 and TRBJ2-5; 14 positions match TRBD2. V lost 4 bases, J lost 1 base, and 9 bases stayed unmatched. The CDR3 length is 18 residues. Germline V gene lookup returns CDR1 SGHRS and CDR2 YFSETQ. The CDR3 spells CASSQGTSGSPSQETQYF. The CDR3 DNA reads as TGCGCCAGCAGCCAAGGGACTAGCGGGAGCCCAAGCCAAGAGACCCAGTACTTC.

CDR3 residues: CASSHLGRGANYGYTF. Here the CDR3 DNA reads TGTGCCAGCAGCCACCTCGGGCGGGGGGCTAACTATGGCTACACCTTC. The chain employs TRBV11-3 and TRBJ1-2, with D perhaps matching TRBD1 (5 bases). With 5 bases removed from V and 0 bases from J, the gap between germline ends came to 16 bases. The germline V gene encodes CDR1 SGHNT and CDR2 YENEEA. The CDR3 is 16 residues long.

In this sample, this clonotype turned up a few times. The junction departs from the called germline gene at one end, perhaps through a read error. The gene calls are TRBV27 and TRBJ2-7; the match to TRBD2 covers 15 bases. Germline V gene data show CDR1 as MNHEY and CDR2 as SMNVEV (reference sequence). The CDR3 runs to 19 residues. The CDR3 region is CASTPFGGLAGGTSSEQYF. The CDR3 coding sequence is TGTGCCAGCACTCCTTTTGGGGGACTAGCGGGAGGTACGTCCTCCGAGCAGTACTTC.

This clonotype was seen a handful of times. The chain employs TRBV6-5 and TRBJ2-5, with D unresolved. With the DNA end fitting TRBJ2-7 better, the J assignment may be wrong. Per germline, CDR1 MNHEY and CDR2 SVGAGI. The CDR3 sequence is 14 residues long. The chain's CDR3 is CASSSVAGPYEQYF. The CDR3 DNA reads TGTGCCAGCAGTTCCGTAGCAGGCCCCTACGAGCAGTACTTC.

This chain joins TRBV7-9 and TRBJ2-7; tentatively, D is TRBD2 (6 bases). V was trimmed by 8 bases and J by 7 bases, leaving 15 bases between them. CDR1 and CDR2 from the germline V gene are SEHNR and FQNEAQ (reference sequence). CDR3 length: 12 amino acids. CDR3 coding DNA: TGTGCCAGCGGGACTTCCGGGGAGGAGCAGTACTTC. This translates into CASGTSGEEQYF.

This clonotype turned up a few times. The V and J genes are TRBV7-6 and TRBJ2-1, with 9 bases fitting TRBD2. CDR1 is SGHVS, CDR2 FNYEAQ, per germline. This CDR3 has 13 residues. V lost 7 bases and J lost 10; bases outside the gene matches: 8. CDR3 sequence: CASTSGVQPEQFF. CDR3 DNA sequence: TGTGCCAGCACTAGCGGGGTGCAACCCGAGCAGTTCTTC.

The V and J genes are TRBV28 and TRBJ2-4; no firm D call. V was cut by 3 bases and J by 7 bases, with 7 bases left in between. CDR1 is MDHEN, CDR2 SYDVKM, per germline. The CDR3 sequence is 12 residues long. CDR3 sequence (DNA): TGTGCCAGCAGTTTGGGCGTGAACATTCAGTACTTC. Translating it yields CASSLGVNIQYF.

The V call is TRBV12-3 or TRBV12-4, the J call TRBJ2-5; 8 positions match TRBD2. This CDR3 contains 14 residues. The V and J ends lost 4 bases and 3 bases, in that order; junction bases with no gene match: 4. The CDR3: CASSSRLAKETQYF. For the CDR3, the DNA is TGTGCCAGCAGTTCCCGACTAGCGAAAGAGACCCAGTACTTC.

This rearrangement joins TRBV3-1 to TRBJ2-1, with no clear D. The J call may be faulty, since TRBJ2-7 better matches the DNA end. The CDR3 is 12 amino acids. Germline loops: CDR1 LGHDT, CDR2 YNNKEL (reference sequence). The chain's CDR3 is CASSRSAYEQYF. The CDR3 DNA reads TGTGCCAGCAGCCGGTCGGCTTACGAGCAGTACTTC.

This sequence joins TRBV10-3 and TRBJ2-3; D is possibly TRBD1 or TRBD2 (5 bases each). Deletions cut 2 bases from V and 3 bases from J, with 15 bases between. The CDR3 is made up of 16 amino acids. Germline values: CDR1 ENHRY, CDR2 SYGVKD. CDR3 sequence reads: CAISEPTRDATDTQYF. The CDR3 DNA reads TGTGCCATCAGTGAGCCGACCCGGGACGCTACAGATACGCAGTATTTT.

The chain joins TRBV11-1 to TRBJ2-5, with D uncertain. Per germline, CDR1 SGHAT and CDR2 FQDESV (reference sequence). V lost 4 bases and J 2 bases, leaving 17 bases between the germline ends. This CDR3 comprises 16 residues. This chain's CDR3 is CASSSRVGGFQETQYF. The CDR3 region has the DNA TGTGCCAGCAGCTCCCGCGTAGGCGGCTTTCAAGAGACCCAGTACTTC.

This clonotype was counted only a few times. The V gene is TRBV6-5, the J gene TRBJ2-5; D perhaps matches TRBD2 (6 bases). This CDR3 has 15 residues. Germline V CDR1 and CDR2: MNHEY, SVGAGI. Trimming took 6 bases from V and 4 from J, leaving 18 bases between them. DNA of the CDR3: TGTGCCAGCAGAATCACGGGACTCCTTGGAGAGACCCAGTACTTC. Encoded protein: CASRITGLLGETQYF.

The chain recombines TRBV12-3 or TRBV12-4 with TRBJ1-2; D remains unclear. The CDR3 runs to 13 residues. V was trimmed by 0 bases and J by 4 bases, leaving 6 bases between them. CDR3: CASSLARPYGYTF. In DNA form, the CDR3 reads TGTGCCAGCAGTTTAGCGCGGCCCTATGGCTACACCTTC.

The sample holds a few counts of this clonotype. This rearrangement joins TRBV28 to TRBJ2-1; D is uncertain. This CDR3 has 16 residues. Deletions cut 1 base from V and 0 bases from J, with 10 bases between. The germline V gene encodes CDR1 MDHEN and CDR2 SYDVKM. In DNA form, the CDR3 reads TGTGCCAGCAGTTTATCGGCCGATTACTCCTACAATGAGCAGTTCTTC. Encoded protein: CASSLSADYSYNEQFF.

The chain links TRBV4-3 to TRBJ1-4, with D maybe TRBD1 (6 bases). Deletions cut 1 base from V and 0 bases from J, with 15 bases between. CDR3 length: 18 amino acids. Germline V lookup: CDR1 LGHNA, CDR2 YSLEER. CDR3 nucleotides: TGCGCCAGCAGCCAAGGAGCAGGGGCACCGGCAACTAATGAAAAACTGTTTTTT. Translated, it gives CASSQGAGAPATNEKLFF.

The CDR3 here is CASSEALGRTTGELFF. The CDR3 DNA sequence: TGCGCCAGCAGTGAAGCGTTAGGCCGGACCACCGGGGAGCTGTTTTTT. The V and J genes are TRBV10-2 and TRBJ2-2, with D unclear. The CDR3 contains 16 residues. The germline CDR1 and CDR2 sequences are WSHSY and SAAADI. V lost 3 bases to trimming and J lost 4 bases, with 15 bases between them.

This rearrangement joins TRBV7-3 to TRBJ1-1; D not resolved. Germline V CDR1 and CDR2: SGHTA, FQGTGA. This CDR3 has 13 residues. The V end lost 3 bases, the J end lost 1 base, and 6 bases lay between the germline ends. As DNA, the CDR3 is TGTGCCAGCAGCTTTCAGTGGAACACTGAAGCTTTCTTT. It codes for CASSFQWNTEAFF.

This clonotype was recorded only once. The rearrangement uses TRBV2 and TRBJ2-5, with a tentative D call TRBD1 (5 bases). Per germline, CDR1 SNHLY and CDR2 FYNNEI. V shed 7 bases and J shed 4 bases, with 10 bases lying between them. The CDR3 runs 12 residues. The CDR3 DNA sequence: TGTGCCAGCAAGGGGTCCGGAGAGACCCAGTACTTC. Protein product: CASKGSGETQYF.

This clonotype was recorded a few times. The chain links TRBV6-6 to TRBJ1-1, with D perhaps matching TRBD1 (6 bases). In germline, CDR1 is MNHNY, CDR2 SVGAGI (reference sequence). V was shortened by 7 bases and J by 0 bases, with 12 bases between the two germline ends. The CDR3 has 14 amino acids. The CDR3 here is CASMFQGLNTEAFF. DNA of the CDR3: TGTGCCAGCATGTTCCAGGGGCTGAACACTGAAGCTTTCTTT.

For the CDR3, the DNA is TGTGCCAGCAGCCCGATAATCTCTGGAAACACCATATATTTT. Translating it yields CASSPIISGNTIYF. The chain links TRBV4-2 to TRBJ1-3, with no clear D. CDR3 length: 14 amino acids. Deletions cut 4 bases from V and 0 bases from J, with 7 bases between. Germline CDR1 is LGHNA and CDR2 is YNFKEQ.

In its sample, this clonotype was seen many times. CDR3 sequence (DNA): TGCAGCGTTGGGCGGGGTTACGAGCAGTACTTC. Its translation is CSVGRGYEQYF. The chain couples TRBV29-1 to TRBJ2-7, with TRBD2 as a possible D gene (6 bases). This CDR3 comprises 11 residues. With 4 bases removed from V and 4 bases from J, the gap between germline ends came to 8 bases. Germline V gene sequence: CDR1 SQVTM, CDR2 ANQGSEA.